Each of the 7 T cell receptor beta chains below was sequenced from the same sample in a study of T cells in Graves' hyperthyroidism and ophthalmopathy. Amplified TCR beta CDR3 regions came from RNA transcripts. Primed by the HTBI set, a first-round RT-PCR was run on the TCR CDR3. TCRdb independently ran MiXCR on the multiplex PCR reads; one entry per CDR3 protein. This repertoire shows a few hundred thousand distinct CDR3 sequences, approximately 15% found once; its top ten account for 5.8%. Source material: blood. Every receptor here comes from a young woman with Graves' hyperthyroidism that later progressed to Graves' ophthalmopathy.

This clonotype came up many times. V usage is TRBV27 and J usage is TRBJ2-7; D is unresolved. V gave up 2 bases and J gave up 6 bases, with 14 bases separating them. Germline values: CDR1 MNHEY, CDR2 SMNVEV (reference sequence). The CDR3 loop spans 14 amino acids. DNA for the CDR3: TGTGCCAGCAGTTTAGGGTCCGTTCCGACCGAGCAGTACTTC. Translation gives CASSLGSVPTEQYF.

This clonotype was recorded at least ten times. The chain carries TRBV20-1 and TRBJ1-5; weak D call: TRBD1 (6 bases). CDR1 is DFQATT and CDR2 is SNEGSKA in the germline V gene (reference sequence). The CDR3 consists of 14 residues. Between the trimmed V and J ends, which lost 6 bases and 6 bases, there was a span of 18 bases. The CDR3 loop is CSAPPPPQGQPQHF. The CDR3 DNA is TGCAGTGCCCCCCCCCCCCCACAGGGTCAGCCCCAGCATTTT.

This clonotype was found many times. The chain is built from TRBV12-3 or TRBV12-4 and TRBJ1-3; 7 bases line up with TRBD1. The CDR3 loop spans 18 amino acids. The J segment lost 4 bases and the V segment lost 3 bases, leaving 15 bases of the junction unmatched. The CDR3 nucleotides read TGTGCCAGCAGTTTTGGGATAGGGGGCGAATTCTCGGGAAACACCATATATTTT. Translating gives CASSFGIGGEFSGNTIYF.

Turning to this clonotype: Since a much larger clone is just one base distant, this may be a read error. This chain uses TRBV5-6 with TRBJ2-1; the D gene is possibly TRBD2 (6 bases). The germline CDR1 and CDR2 sequences are SGHDT and YYEEEE. The CDR3 is 15 amino acids. The CDR3, as DNA: TGTGCCAGCAGCTTTTTAGCGGTACCCTACAGTGAGCAGTTCTTC. It encodes CASSFLAVPYSEQFF.

This clonotype was detected many times. The chain is built from TRBV3-1 and TRBJ2-7; 9 bases agree with TRBD1. CDR1 and CDR2 (germline): LGHDT, YNNKEL (reference sequence). CDR3 size: 16 residues. The V gene end was trimmed by 4 bases and the J gene end by 5 bases; junction bases not matched to a gene: 12. In nucleotides, the CDR3 is TGTGCCAGCAGCCCATTCGGGACAGGGAATCTCCACGAGCAGTACTTC. Its protein product is CASSPFGTGNLHEQYF.

The chain employs TRBV19 and TRBJ1-1; possibly TRBD1 for D (6 bases). Trimming cost V 4 bases and J 1 base, with 13 bases left between them. The germline V gene has CDR1 LNHDA and CDR2 SQIVND (reference sequence). The CDR3 consists of 15 residues. The CDR3 DNA reads as TGTGCCAGTAGTACAGGGGATAATCCGAACACTGAAGCTTTCTTT. Its translation: CASSTGDNPNTEAFF.

This clonotype was detected many times. A junction end diverges from the germline sequence, so it may reflect a read error. The chain couples TRBV5-1 to TRBJ2-7, with TRBD2 matching 8 bases. Germline values: CDR1 SGHRS, CDR2 YFSETQ. The CDR3 spans 15 residues. The CDR3 DNA reads as TGCGCCAGCAGCTTGGAAGCGGGAGCATCCTCCGAGCAGTACTTC. Translating gives CASSLEAGASSEQYF.